The next 21 T cell receptor beta chains were all read from a single sample in a study of cytomegalovirus exposure and HLA in healthy donors. A multiplex PCR was run with 60 Vbeta primers and 13 Jbeta primers. Libraries were prepared by immunoSEQ multiplex PCR; TCRdb keeps only in-frame clonotypes and omits some of them. This sample's clone table lists some 71,000 clones. Sequencing was done on a sample of PBMCs. The source is a woman in her 30s in good health and CMV-seronegative.

The rearrangement links TRBV14 to TRBJ2-1; D possibly corresponds to TRBD2 (5 bases). V gave up 0 bases and J gave up 5 bases, with 8 bases separating them. The CDR3 has 14 residues. The germline gives CDR1 SGHDN, CDR2 FVKESK. CDR3 coding DNA: TGTGCCAGCAGCCAAGATGGGCGGGACAATGAGCAGTTCTTC. Protein: CASSQDGRDNEQFF.

CDR3 sequence (DNA): TGTGCCTGGAGTGTACCAGGGGTTGCCTACGAGCAGTACTTC. This sequence encodes CAWSVPGVAYEQYF. The chain recombines TRBV30 with TRBJ2-7; D is perhaps TRBD1 (6 bases). The CDR3 sequence is 14 residues long. Trimming shortened V by 0 bases and J by 2 bases, and 11 bases separated the two germline ends. Germline loops: CDR1 GTSNPN, CDR2 SVGIG (reference sequence).

The V call is TRBV6-1, the J call TRBJ1-3; D not resolved. Germline V gives CDR1 MNHNS, CDR2 SASEGT. Trimming removed 6 bases from V and 0 bases from J, with 12 bases in between. The CDR3 sequence is 15 residues long. The CDR3 sequence is CASSFAESSGNTIYF. DNA of the CDR3: TGTGCCAGCAGCTTCGCTGAGAGCTCTGGAAACACCATATATTTT.

This chain links TRBV28 with TRBJ2-7; possibly TRBD1 for D (5 bases). Germline CDR1 and CDR2: MDHEN and SYDVKM. The CDR3 is made up of 12 amino acids. Trimming removed 6 bases from V and 7 bases from J, with 13 bases in between. DNA for the CDR3: TGTGCCAGCAGCCCCAGGGATTGGGAGCAGTACTTC. Amino acids: CASSPRDWEQYF. Filled out from reference TRBV28 and TRBJ2-7, the complete variable domain reads DVKVTQSSRYLVKRTGEKVFLECVQDMDHENMFWYRQDPGLGLRLIYFSYDVKMKEKGDIPEGYSVSREKKERFSLILESASTNQTSMYLCASSPRDWEQYFGPGTRLTVT.

The chain employs TRBV30 and TRBJ2-5; 13 bases fit TRBD2. Trimming at V came to 0 bases and at J to 7 bases, leaving 5 bases not matched to a gene. The CDR3 contains 15 residues. Per the germline V gene, CDR1 is GTSNPN and CDR2 is SVGIG (reference sequence). The CDR3 DNA follows: TGTGCCTGGAGTGTAGGACTAGCGGGGGTAGGGACCCAGTACTTC. Amino acid sequence: CAWSVGLAGVGTQYF.

CDR3 in amino acids: CASSVDPLTGVHSYEQYF. CDR3 in DNA: TGTGCCAGCAGCGTAGACCCTCTTACTGGAGTTCACTCCTACGAGCAGTACTTC. The chain joins TRBV9 to TRBJ2-7, with D hard to call. Trimming stripped 0 bases from V and 0 bases from J, with 19 bases between. There are 18 residues in the CDR3. Germline V gene sequence: CDR1 SGDLS, CDR2 YYNGEE.

The chain combines TRBV2 with TRBJ1-4; 7 bases are shared with TRBD1. The CDR3 length is 14 residues. CDR1 is SNHLY and CDR2 is FYNNEI in the germline V gene. V trimming: 6 bases; J trimming: 4 bases; junction bases outside the gene matches: 5. CDR3 protein: CASRTGTVNEKLFF. DNA of the CDR3: TGTGCCAGCAGAACCGGGACAGTTAATGAAAAACTGTTTTTT.

The chain recombines TRBV29-1 with TRBJ2-7; a weak D match, TRBD2 (5 bases). The CDR3 length is 17 residues. V lost 5 bases to trimming and J lost 2 bases, with 25 bases between them. CDR1 and CDR2 from the germline V gene are SQVTM and ANQGSEA. In nucleotides, the CDR3 is TGCAGCGTTCTAGGGCCCCTAGAGCGGTCCCGCGCCTACGAGCAGTACTTC. Translating it yields CSVLGPLERSRAYEQYF.

The V call is TRBV19, the J call TRBJ1-4; D is perhaps TRBD1 (5 bases). The V gene's germline CDR1 is LNHDA and CDR2 SQIVND (reference sequence). The length of the CDR3 is 14 residues. Trimming removed 6 bases at V and 8 bases at J, with 16 bases between. Written as DNA, the CDR3 is TGTGCCAGTAGATTCAGGGTCGGGGGAGAAAAACTGTTTTTT. This translates into CASRFRVGGEKLFF.

This chain joins TRBV4-2 and TRBJ1-2, with 8 bases that match TRBD1. The CDR3 loop spans 15 amino acids. V shed 2 bases and J 6 bases; nucleotides not matched to a gene: 8. The germline CDR1 and CDR2 sequences are LGHNA and YNFKEQ. CDR3 bases: TGTGCCAGCAGCCAACGGACAGGGCGACCGGATGGCTACACCTTC. This gives the protein CASSQRTGRPDGYTF.

This chain uses TRBV14 with TRBJ2-6; the match to TRBD2 covers 9 bases. The CDR3 extends over 20 amino acids. Germline CDR1 is SGHDN and CDR2 is FVKESK. J gave up 2 bases and V 0 bases, and 11 bases lay outside the gene matches. In DNA form, the CDR3 reads TGTGCCAGCAGCCAAGATCATCCCCTAGCGGGAAGAGCTGGGGCCAACGTCCTGACTTTC. This translates into CASSQDHPLAGRAGANVLTF.

This rearrangement joins TRBV6-1 to TRBJ2-3; 9 bases agree with TRBD2. The V gene's germline CDR1 is MNHNS and CDR2 SASEGT. J lost 2 bases, V lost 6 bases, and 3 bases had no gene match. There are 14 residues in the CDR3. The CDR3 DNA follows: TGTGCCAGCAGACGCGGGGGGGCCACAGATACGCAGTATTTT. Protein sequence: CASRRGGATDTQYF.

The J gene is TRBJ2-7, the V gene TRBV5-1; no definite D call. CDR1 and CDR2 (germline): SGHRS, YFSETQ. The CDR3 sequence is 12 residues long. Trimming stripped 2 bases from V and 6 bases from J, with 9 bases between. The CDR3 region is CASSFGRFEQYF. CDR3 DNA: TGCGCCAGCAGCTTTGGCAGATTCGAGCAGTACTTC.

The chain joins TRBV10-3 to TRBJ1-6, with D possibly being TRBD1 (5 bases). Germline V gives CDR1 ENHRY, CDR2 SYGVKD. V dropped 0 bases and J dropped 10 bases, with 13 bases sitting between them. The CDR3 totals 15 residues. CDR3 loop: CAISESRGGGSPLHF. The CDR3 DNA follows: TGTGCCATCAGTGAGTCGCGGGGGGGAGGGTCACCCCTCCACTTT.

The rearrangement joins TRBV18 to TRBJ2-7; possibly TRBD2 for D (5 bases). The CDR3 is 15 residues long. Trimming took off 2 bases at V and 6 bases at J, with 17 bases between the two ends. Per germline, CDR1 KGHSH and CDR2 LQKENI. In DNA form, the CDR3 reads TGTGCCAGCTCACCAAGGCAGCGAGGTGCGGGCGAGCAGTACTTC. Encoded protein: CASSPRQRGAGEQYF.

The rearrangement links TRBV30 to TRBJ2-7; D unclear. This CDR3 is 13 amino acids long. CDR1 is GTSNPN, CDR2 SVGIG, per germline (reference sequence). The V end was cut by 0 bases, the J end by 7 bases, with 13 bases between. In DNA form, the CDR3 reads TGTGCCTGGAGTGTTAGGAGCGTGAGGGAGCAGTACTTC. Protein product: CAWSVRSVREQYF.

The J gene is TRBJ1-5, the V gene TRBV7-9; 7 bases agree with TRBD1. The V gene end was trimmed by 5 bases and the J gene end by 1 base; junction bases not matched to a gene: 5. The CDR3 contains 15 residues. Germline loops: CDR1 SEHNR, CDR2 FQNEAQ (reference sequence). CDR3 DNA sequence: TGTGCCAGCAGCCCGATAGGGGGCAGCAATCAGCCCCAGCATTTT. Its translation is CASSPIGGSNQPQHF.

The chain couples TRBV4-2 to TRBJ1-4, with D perhaps matching TRBD1 (5 bases). V lost 4 bases, J lost 8 bases, and 20 bases lay in between. This CDR3 is built from 16 residues. CDR1 LGHNA and CDR2 YNFKEQ come from the germline V gene. CDR3 in DNA: TGTGCCAGCAGCCTCCAGCCCTGGGAACCAGGGGAAAAACTGTTTTTT. Translated, it gives CASSLQPWEPGEKLFF.

The chain employs TRBV11-2 and TRBJ1-4; perhaps TRBD1 as D (6 bases). The germline V gene encodes CDR1 SGHAT and CDR2 FQNNGV. V gave up 2 bases and J gave up 4 bases, with 17 bases separating them. This CDR3 spans 17 amino acids. CDR3 DNA sequence: TGTGCCAGCAGCTTATATAGGAGCCGACAGGTTAATGAAAAACTGTTTTTT. It is translated as CASSLYRSRQVNEKLFF.

This clone counts as medium-sized (0.01 to 0.1%) by frequency. An end of the junction does not agree with germline; a read error may underlie this. The rearrangement joins TRBV10-3 to TRBJ1-4; perhaps TRBD1 as D (5 bases). Germline loops: CDR1 ENHRY, CDR2 SYGVKD. The CDR3 is 14 residues long. The CDR3 DNA follows: TGTGCCATTAGTGACAGTTCAACTAATGAAAAACTGTTTTTT. Encoded protein: CAISDSSTNEKLFF.

V and J are TRBV7-9 and TRBJ2-2, with unresolved D. CDR3 size: 14 residues. V gave up 5 bases and J gave up 5 bases, with 12 bases separating them. Germline V gene lookup returns CDR1 SEHNR and CDR2 FQNEAQ (reference sequence). The CDR3 is CASSKSPSTGELFF. CDR3 bases: TGTGCCAGCAGCAAATCCCCGAGTACCGGGGAGCTGTTTTTT.